Below, one T cell receptor (beta chain) is given with its context. No antigen is known for it. The data were taken from a study of cytomegalovirus exposure and HLA in healthy donors. Findings and limits, study-wide: Associated with cytomegalovirus, according to the listing, were 150 to 200 TCR beta chains. Most observed TCR sequences were rare, whereas some public TCRs were detected in many donors.

Germline loops: CDR1 SGDLS, CDR2 YYNGEE. V shed 4 bases, J shed 4 bases, and the junction held 8 bases outside the gene matches. This CDR3 contains 17 residues. PCR involved 60 Vbeta and 13 Jbeta primers. Data came from immunoSEQ multiplex PCR; TCRdb stores just in-frame clones and leaves some out. The data contain 110,000 to 150,000 clones, just under 80% of them singletons. This chain connects TRBV9 to TRBJ2-2; 12 bases match TRBD2. Sequencing was carried out using PBMCs. The origin of this receptor is a man aged 25 to 45 in good health and CMV-seronegative. The CDR3 protein is CASSLMTSGSGTGELFF. The CDR3 bases are TGTGCCAGCAGCCTCATGACTAGCGGGAGTGGCACCGGGGAGCTGTTTTTT.